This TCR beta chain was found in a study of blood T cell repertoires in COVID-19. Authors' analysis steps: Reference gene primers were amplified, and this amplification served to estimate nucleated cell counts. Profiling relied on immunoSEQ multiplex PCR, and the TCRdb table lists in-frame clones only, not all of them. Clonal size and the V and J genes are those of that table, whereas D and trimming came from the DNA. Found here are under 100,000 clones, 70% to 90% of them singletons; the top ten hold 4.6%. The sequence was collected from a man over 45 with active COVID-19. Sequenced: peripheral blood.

CDR3 amino acids: CASSLETGDRISYEQYF. In DNA form, the CDR3 reads TGTGCCAGCAGCTTAGAAACAGGAGACAGGATCTCCTACGAGCAGTACTTC. V and J are TRBV7-8 and TRBJ2-7; tentatively, D is TRBD1 (6 bases). The CDR3 spans 17 residues. Trimming left V 1 base short and J 0 bases short, with 16 bases between. Looked up from germline, CDR1 is SGHVS and CDR2 is FQNEAQ.